The 17 T cell receptor beta chains in this list originate from one sample, sequenced in a study of blood T cell repertoires in COVID-19. Using immunoSEQ multiplex PCR, the repertoire was profiled, and TCRdb retains in-frame clones only, with some absent. The table records about 200,000 clones, 85% of them present only once. The sample was PBMCs or T cells enriched from blood (not recorded which). The receptor source for this set is a man between 35 and 55 years old who had recovered from COVID-19.

The rearrangement joins TRBV5-1 to TRBJ2-7; D unresolved. CDR1 is SGHRS, CDR2 YFSETQ, per germline. CDR3 length: 14 residues. Between the trimmed V and J ends, which lost 1 base and 1 base, there was a span of 9 bases. For the CDR3, the DNA is TGCGCCAGCAGCTTGAGTGGGCAGTCCTACGAGCAGTACTTC. Translated, it gives CASSLSGQSYEQYF.

This rearrangement joins TRBV2 to TRBJ1-6; D not certain. The V end was cut by 5 bases, the J end by 10 bases, with 15 bases between. The germline CDR1 and CDR2 sequences are SNHLY and FYNNEI. This CDR3 has 14 residues. As DNA, the CDR3 is TGTGCCAGCAGTTTAGGCAGGAATGGGTCACCCCTCCACTTT. Its protein is CASSLGRNGSPLHF.

This chain uses TRBV6-5 with TRBJ1-2, with 12 bases fitting TRBD1. CDR3 length: 15 amino acids. V was clipped by 5 bases and J by 7 bases; unmatched bases: 8. The germline V gene encodes CDR1 MNHEY and CDR2 SVGAGI. CDR3 nucleotide sequence: TGTGCCAGCAGTACCTCGGGACAGGGGGCAGGTGGCTACACCTTC. It translates to CASSTSGQGAGGYTF.

This chain links TRBV15 with TRBJ2-1, with TRBD2 matching 12 bases. Germline trimming cut 4 bases from V and 4 bases from J; bases unmatched to any gene: 8. This CDR3 comprises 17 residues. Germline values: CDR1 LNHNV, CDR2 YYDKDF (reference sequence). The CDR3 protein is CATSMSTSGRGYNEQFF. The CDR3 coding sequence is TGTGCCACCAGCATGTCGACTAGCGGGAGAGGTTACAATGAGCAGTTCTTC. The variable domain in full, completed from reference TRBV15 and TRBJ2-1, reads DAMVIQNPRYQVTQFGKPVTLSCSQTLNHNVMYWYQQKSSQAPKLLFHYYDKDFNNEADTPDNFQSRRPNTSFCFLDIRSPGLGDTAMYLCATSMSTSGRGYNEQFFGPGTRLTVL.

This clone was seen a few times. J is TRBJ1-1 and V is TRBV6-4, with TRBD1 matching over 8 bases. Trimming removed 6 bases from V and 3 bases from J; junction bases left unmatched: 18. This CDR3 spans 18 amino acids. Germline V CDR1 and CDR2: MRHNA, SNTAGT. The CDR3 spells CASSLHGQGGGGYTEAFF. The CDR3 DNA reads TGTGCCAGCAGCCTTCACGGACAGGGAGGAGGGGGGTACACTGAAGCTTTCTTT.

V usage is TRBV11-2 and J usage is TRBJ2-7; TRBD1 aligns across 9 bases. Germline V gene sequence: CDR1 SGHAT, CDR2 FQNNGV. The CDR3 totals 16 residues. V dropped 3 bases and J dropped 3; count of bases not matched to a gene: 9. The CDR3 loop is CASSFLGGTGRYEQYF. In DNA form, the CDR3 reads TGTGCCAGCAGCTTTCTAGGAGGGACAGGGCGCTACGAGCAGTACTTC. Together with reference TRBV11-2 and TRBJ2-7, the CDR3 gives the full variable domain: EAGVAQSPRYKIIEKRQSVAFWCNPISGHATLYWYQQILGQGPKLLIQFQNNGVVDDSQLPKDRFSAERLKGVDSTLKIQPAKLEDSAVYLCASSFLGGTGRYEQYFGPGTRLTVT.

The V call is TRBV19, the J call TRBJ2-2; 8 bases map to TRBD2. CDR3 length: 16 residues. V gave up 5 bases and J gave up 5 bases; unmatched junction bases: 10. CDR1 is LNHDA, CDR2 SQIVND, per germline (reference sequence). For the CDR3, the DNA is TGTGCCAGTAGTTCCCCGGGGGGGACTAGAACCGGGGAGCTGTTTTTT. This sequence encodes CASSSPGGTRTGELFF.

The chain combines TRBV27 with TRBJ1-6, with 7 nucleotides matching TRBD1. V shed 4 bases and J 7 bases; nucleotides not matched to a gene: 10. This CDR3 comprises 16 residues. Looked up from germline, CDR1 is MNHEY and CDR2 is SMNVEV (reference sequence). CDR3 residues: CASSSQLGGRNSPLHF. The CDR3 DNA sequence: TGTGCCAGCAGTTCTCAACTAGGGGGCCGGAATTCACCCCTCCACTTT.

For the CDR3, the DNA is TGTGCCAGCAGCCAAACAGGGGTAAACTATGGCTACACCTTC. It translates to CASSQTGVNYGYTF. The genes are TRBV11-3 and TRBJ1-2; 7 nucleotides agree with TRBD1. CDR3 size: 14 residues. From germline, CDR1 is SGHNT and CDR2 YENEEA. V dropped 5 bases and J dropped 2; count of bases not matched to a gene: 5.

The chain combines TRBV11-3 with TRBJ2-7, with 8 bases that match TRBD1. The CDR3 loop spans 15 amino acids. Losses at the gene ends were 2 bases for V and 2 bases for J; bases not matched to a gene: 5. The germline V gene has CDR1 SGHNT and CDR2 YENEEA. CDR3 sequence (DNA): TGTGCCAGCAGCTTAACCCAGGGGGCCACCTACGAGCAGTACTTC. It encodes CASSLTQGATYEQYF.

V and J are TRBV27 and TRBJ2-7, with 8 nucleotides matching TRBD1. The CDR3 covers 17 residues. V shed 2 bases and J 3 bases; nucleotides not matched to a gene: 12. Germline V gene lookup returns CDR1 MNHEY and CDR2 SMNVEV (reference sequence). CDR3 sequence (DNA): TGTGCCAGCAGTTTACTTCACCCGACAGGGGCCATCTACGAGCAGTACTTC. It codes for CASSLLHPTGAIYEQYF.

The J gene is TRBJ2-7, the V gene TRBV7-3, with a tentative D call TRBD2 (6 bases). The CDR3 totals 15 residues. Germline V gives CDR1 SGHTA, CDR2 FQGTGA. V was pared by 2 bases and J by 2 bases, with 13 bases between. The CDR3 DNA sequence: TGTGCCAGCAGCTTAGGTGGACTACCCACCTACGAGCAGTACTTC. Translating gives CASSLGGLPTYEQYF.

V is TRBV2 and J is TRBJ1-5, with D hard to call. The CDR3 length is 14 residues. V was trimmed by 8 bases and J by 1 base, leaving 12 bases between them. Germline CDR1 reads SNHLY; CDR2 reads FYNNEI. The chain's CDR3 is CASSMEASNQPQHF. The CDR3 DNA sequence: TGTGCCAGCTCCATGGAGGCCAGCAATCAGCCCCAGCATTTT.

The chain has TRBV12-3 or TRBV12-4 and TRBJ1-6; D gene unclear. Trimming cost V 3 bases and J 7 bases, with 7 bases left between them. The CDR3 runs to 13 residues. The CDR3 here is CASSFFENSPLHF. The CDR3 DNA reads TGTGCCAGCAGTTTTTTCGAGAATTCACCCCTCCACTTT.

This clone was observed a handful of times. Other DNA sequences in the sample encode the same CDR3. The chain recombines TRBV19 with TRBJ1-1, with D tentatively TRBD1 (6 bases). Germline V gene sequence: CDR1 LNHDA, CDR2 SQIVND (reference sequence). The length of the CDR3 is 14 residues. V shed 3 bases and J shed 4 bases, with 12 bases lying between them. DNA of the CDR3: TGTGCCAGTAGTATTGGGGGCCTGGGCACTGAAGCTTTCTTT. Protein sequence: CASSIGGLGTEAFF. Using reference TRBV19 and TRBJ1-1 for the parts outside the CDR3, the full variable domain is DGGITQSPKYLFRKEGQNVTLSCEQNLNHDAMYWYRQDPGQGLRLIYYSQIVNDFQKGDIAEGYSVSREKKESFPLTVTSAQKNPTAFYLCASSIGGLGTEAFFGQGTRLTVV.

The rearrangement joins TRBV15 to TRBJ2-2; 8 bases are shared with TRBD2. After removal of 0 bases from V and 7 bases from J, the junction contained 10 bases not matched to a gene. Germline CDR1 reads LNHNV; CDR2 reads YYDKDF (reference sequence). The CDR3 spans 17 residues. Written as DNA, the CDR3 is TGTGCCACCAGCAGAGATTTTGTCGGACTAGCCGGCGGGGAGCTGTTTTTT. It yields the protein CATSRDFVGLAGGELFF.

The CDR3 DNA reads TGTGCCAGCAGCCCAAGTTACCGGGACTATTACGAGCAGTACTTC. Protein sequence: CASSPSYRDYYEQYF. V and J are TRBV3-1 (or the pseudogene TRBV3-2) and TRBJ2-7; 7 bases agree with TRBD2. The V gene end was trimmed by 4 bases and the J gene end by 4 bases; junction bases not matched to a gene: 10. Germline CDR1 and CDR2: LGHDT and YNNKEL (reference sequence). CDR3 size: 15 residues.